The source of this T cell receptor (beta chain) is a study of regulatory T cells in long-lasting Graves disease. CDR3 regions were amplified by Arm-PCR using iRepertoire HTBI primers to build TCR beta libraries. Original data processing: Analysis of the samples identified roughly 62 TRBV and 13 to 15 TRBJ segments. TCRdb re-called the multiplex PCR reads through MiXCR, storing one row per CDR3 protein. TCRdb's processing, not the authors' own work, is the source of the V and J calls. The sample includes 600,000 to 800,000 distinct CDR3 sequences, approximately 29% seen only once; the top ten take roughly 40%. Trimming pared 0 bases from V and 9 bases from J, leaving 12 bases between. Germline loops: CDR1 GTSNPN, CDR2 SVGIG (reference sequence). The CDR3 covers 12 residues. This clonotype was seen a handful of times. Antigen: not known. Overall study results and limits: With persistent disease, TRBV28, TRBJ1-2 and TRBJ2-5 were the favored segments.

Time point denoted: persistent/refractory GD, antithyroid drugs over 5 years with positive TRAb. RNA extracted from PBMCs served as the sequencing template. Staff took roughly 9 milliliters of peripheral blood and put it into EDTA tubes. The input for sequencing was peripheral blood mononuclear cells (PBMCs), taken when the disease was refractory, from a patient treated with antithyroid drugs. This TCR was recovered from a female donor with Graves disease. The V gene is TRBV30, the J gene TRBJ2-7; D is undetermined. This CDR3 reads CAWSVTPPGQYF. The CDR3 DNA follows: TGTGCCTGGAGTGTAACCCCGCCCGGGCAGTACTTC.